This TCR beta chain was identified in a study of shared clonotypes between healthy human individuals. Study-wide points: The sampled material consisted only of blood, and tissue repertoires are likely to differ.

The J segment lost 7 bases and the V segment lost 5 bases, leaving 10 bases of the junction unmatched. The germline V gene has CDR1 LNHDA and CDR2 SQIVND (reference sequence). The CDR3 totals 15 residues. Details on this clone: The antigen is unknown.

The assay ran at deep level. Here immunoSEQ multiplex PCR was the method, and the copy in TCRdb shows in-frame clones only, minus some. The top ten hold about 0.45% of the sample, which has around 1.6 million clones, approximately 98% seen once. The clonotype originates from a man under 40 in good health. This chain links TRBV19 with TRBJ1-5, with 8 nucleotides matching TRBD1. Material: naive CD4+ T cells sorted from blood. This sample's subset: CD45RA+ positively selected. The CDR3 nucleotides are TGTGCCAGTAGTGTCCGCCGGGACAGGATACAGCCCCAGCATTTT. Encoded protein: CASSVRRDRIQPQHF.